In its sample, the clone carrying this T cell receptor (beta chain) is medium-sized (0.01 to 0.1%). The sample comes from a study of tumor-infiltrating lymphocytes in localized non-small cell lung cancer. For the study at large: Each patient gave resected tumor and non-adjacent uninvolved lung tissue.

Germline V gene data show CDR1 as LNHDA and CDR2 as SQIVND (reference sequence). The trim removed 6 bases at V and 3 bases at J, leaving 8 bases unmatched. The CDR3 has 15 amino acids. Assay: immunoSEQ multiplex PCR; the TCRdb copy retains only in-frame clones and omits some. The sample records 3,000 to 3,500 clones, around 40% being singletons. The gene calls are TRBV19 and TRBJ1-5; TRBD1 aligns across 7 bases. Input material: uninvolved lung tissue not adjacent to the tumor. The source is a human donor with non-small cell lung cancer. CDR3 protein: CASSPDRVDNQPQHF. The CDR3 bases are TGTGCCAGTAGCCCAGACAGGGTGGACAATCAGCCCCAGCATTTT.